The 11 T cell receptor beta chains presented below share a single source sample, sequenced in a study of memory CD4+ T cells and cytomegalovirus serostatus. The sort gate was single viable CD3+CD4+CD8-CD45RO+ cells for memory CD4+ T cells. Only in-frame clones appear in the TCRdb table, and some are missing; sequencing was by immunoSEQ multiplex PCR. The profile shows about 59,000 clones, 80% to 90% of them singletons. Sequencing used memory CD4+ T cells from blood. The origin of the receptors is an adult in good health and CMV-seronegative.

V and J are TRBV5-1 and TRBJ1-1, with 7 bases identical to TRBD1. The CDR3 spans 15 residues. Germline CDR1 and CDR2: SGHRS and YFSETQ. V lost 3 bases to trimming and J lost 3 bases; unmatched junction nucleotides: 8. CDR3 amino acids: CASSSEGARDTEAFF. CDR3 nucleotide sequence: TGCGCCAGCAGCTCCGAGGGGGCCCGGGACACTGAAGCTTTCTTT. The whole variable domain, remainder taken from reference TRBV5-1 and TRBJ1-1, is KAGVTQTPRYLIKTRGQQVTLSCSPISGHRSVSWYQQTPGQGLQFLFEYFSETQRNKGNFPGRFSGRQFSNSRSEMNVSTLELGDSALYLCASSSEGARDTEAFFGQGTRLTVV.

This chain connects TRBV9 to TRBJ2-2; D is unclear. V was trimmed by 0 bases and J by 3 bases, leaving 6 bases between them. Germline values: CDR1 SGDLS, CDR2 YYNGEE. The CDR3 contains 14 residues. The CDR3 DNA follows: TGTGCCAGCAGCGTAGCTCTTGACACCGGGGAGCTGTTTTTT. It yields the protein CASSVALDTGELFF.

The chain carries TRBV7-2 and TRBJ1-1; no definite D call. CDR1 and CDR2 from the germline V gene are SGHTA and FQGNSA. This CDR3 spans 15 amino acids. Deletions cut 4 bases from V and 5 bases from J, with 17 bases between. The DNA for the CDR3 is TGTGCCAGCAGCTCCGAACCTCTCCGAGGGACTGAAGCTTTCTTT. It encodes CASSSEPLRGTEAFF.

This chain connects TRBV11-3 to TRBJ2-1, with 13 nucleotides matching TRBD2. This CDR3 is 19 amino acids long. Losses at the gene ends were 5 bases for V and 4 bases for J; bases not matched to a gene: 14. Germline-derived CDR1 and CDR2 are SGHNT and YENEEA. This CDR3 is CASSPGWTSGSSEYNEQFF. CDR3 nucleotide sequence: TGTGCCAGCAGCCCCGGCTGGACTAGCGGGAGTTCTGAATACAATGAGCAGTTCTTC.

The chain is built from TRBV7-9 and TRBJ1-3, with D possibly TRBD1 on 6 matching bases. The CDR3 extends over 16 amino acids. Trimming left V 3 bases short and J 2 bases short, with 14 bases between. Germline V gene lookup returns CDR1 SEHNR and CDR2 FQNEAQ (reference sequence). CDR3 loop: CASSLPPGATGNTIYF. The DNA of the CDR3 is TGTGCCAGCAGCTTGCCCCCAGGGGCTACTGGAAACACCATATATTTT.

This chain joins TRBV5-1 and TRBJ1-5; TRBD1 aligns across 10 bases. The CDR3 is made up of 14 amino acids. The germline V gene encodes CDR1 SGHRS and CDR2 YFSETQ. The trim removed 4 bases at V and 6 bases at J, leaving 4 bases unmatched. As DNA, the CDR3 is TGCGCCAGCAGCGAGGGGACAGGGGTTCAGCCCCAGCATTTT. Its translation is CASSEGTGVQPQHF.

The gene calls are TRBV9 and TRBJ1-2; D remains ambiguous. The germline V gene encodes CDR1 SGDLS and CDR2 YYNGEE. The CDR3 covers 12 residues. The V gene lost 4 bases and the J gene lost 8 bases, with 12 bases spanning the gap. CDR3 nucleotides: TGTGCCAGCAGCCCCGGCTTGAGCGGCTACACCTTC. This encodes CASSPGLSGYTF.

The chain employs TRBV28 and TRBJ2-1; D is uncertain. In germline, CDR1 is MDHEN, CDR2 SYDVKM. V was pared by 3 bases and J by 0 bases, with 9 bases between. The CDR3 has 15 amino acids. Here the CDR3 reads CASSLGGTSYNEQFF. The DNA of the CDR3 is TGTGCCAGCAGTTTGGGCGGAACCTCCTACAATGAGCAGTTCTTC.

This clone appeared once. The chain recombines TRBV15 with TRBJ2-1; 10 nucleotides line up with TRBD2. Germline V gene data show CDR1 as LNHNV and CDR2 as YYDKDF (reference sequence). Unmatched junction bases numbered 6, after V lost 1 base and J lost 6 bases. The CDR3 extends over 16 amino acids. The CDR3 nucleotides read TGTGCCACCAGCAGAGTGGTTGTAGCGGGAGGCAATGAGCAGTTCTTC. Amino acids: CATSRVVVAGGNEQFF.

The J gene is TRBJ1-1, the V gene TRBV5-1, with unresolved D. Looked up from germline, CDR1 is SGHRS and CDR2 is YFSETQ. This CDR3 is built from 14 residues. Trimming shortened V by 0 bases and J by 1 base, and 7 bases separated the two germline ends. In DNA form, the CDR3 reads TGCGCCAGCAGCTTGGAGTTGGGGAACACTGAAGCTTTCTTT. Translating it yields CASSLELGNTEAFF.

In DNA form, the CDR3 reads TGTGCCTGGAGTCCCCTGCGCAATGAGCAGTTCTTC. Translation: CAWSPLRNEQFF. The chain has TRBV30 and TRBJ2-1; the D is unclear. The CDR3 totals 12 residues. V lost 2 bases, J lost 6 bases, and 8 bases lay in between. CDR1 and CDR2 (germline): GTSNPN, SVGIG (reference sequence).